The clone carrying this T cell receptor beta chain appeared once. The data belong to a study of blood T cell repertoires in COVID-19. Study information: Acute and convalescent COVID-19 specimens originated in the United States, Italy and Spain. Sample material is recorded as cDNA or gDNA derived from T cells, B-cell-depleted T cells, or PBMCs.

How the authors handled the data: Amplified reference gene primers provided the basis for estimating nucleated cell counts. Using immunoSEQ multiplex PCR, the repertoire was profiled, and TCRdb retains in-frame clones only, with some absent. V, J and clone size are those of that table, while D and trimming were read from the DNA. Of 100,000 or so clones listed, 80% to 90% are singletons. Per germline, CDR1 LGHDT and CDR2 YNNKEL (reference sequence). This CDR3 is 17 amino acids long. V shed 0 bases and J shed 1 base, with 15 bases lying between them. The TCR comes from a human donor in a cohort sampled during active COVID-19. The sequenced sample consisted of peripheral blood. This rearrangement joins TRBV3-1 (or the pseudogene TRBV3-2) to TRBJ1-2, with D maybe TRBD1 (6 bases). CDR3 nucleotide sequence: TGTGCCAGCAGCCAAGACCGGACAGCGGACCTTAACTATGGCTACACCTTC. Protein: CASSQDRTADLNYGYTF.